This T cell receptor (beta chain) was observed in a study of identifying expanded T cells in peripheral blood. Regarding the study as a whole: Roughly 1.1 clones differed between technical replicates, versus approximately 17 and 20 over time.

A word on this clone: Its antigen remains unidentified.

Collection occurred without any documented infections or immune events in donors. Germline V gene sequence: CDR1 LNHDA, CDR2 SQIVND (reference sequence). The germline V and J ends were trimmed by 3 bases and 8 bases, with 7 bases remaining between them. CDR3 length: 12 residues. Clones were sequenced by immunoSEQ multiplex PCR, and TCRdb holds only the in-frame ones, with some missing. The table lists some 100,000 clones, around 90% of them singletons. The sequencing sample was made of blood. The clonotype originates from a person between 18 and 69 years old in good health. This rearrangement joins TRBV19 to TRBJ1-4; no clear D gene. CDR3: CASSIHREKLFF. The DNA of the CDR3 is TGTGCCAGTAGTATCCACCGAGAAAAACTGTTTTTT.